The 17 T cell receptor beta chains given below trace back to one sample, sequenced in a study of T cells in Graves' hyperthyroidism and ophthalmopathy. Amplification yielded TCR beta CDR3 regions, with RNA transcripts as the source. A first-round RT-PCR of the TCR CDR3 used the HTBI primer set. TCRdb re-analysed the multiplex PCR reads in MiXCR, keeping a single row per CDR3 protein. This sample has 480,000 or so distinct CDR3 sequences; 13% to 15% occur once, and the top ten carry roughly 17%. Sequencing was done on a sample of blood. These receptors were collected from a woman aged 18-30 years with Graves' hyperthyroidism.

The sample holds a few counts of this clonotype. V gene TRBV29-1 combines with J gene TRBJ2-1; tentatively, D is TRBD2 (6 bases). The germline V gene has CDR1 SQVTM and CDR2 ANQGSEA. Trimming removed 7 bases at V and 0 bases at J, with 10 bases between. The CDR3 runs to 13 residues. The CDR3 loop is CSGRGASYNEQFF. CDR3 coding DNA: TGCAGCGGCCGCGGGGCCTCCTACAATGAGCAGTTCTTC.

In this sample, this clonotype turned up many times. The V and J genes are TRBV5-1 and TRBJ1-1; the D is unclear. The CDR3 is 15 amino acids. The germline V gene encodes CDR1 SGHRS and CDR2 YFSETQ. Trimming took off 0 bases at V and 1 base at J, with 10 bases between the two ends. CDR3 DNA: TGCGCCAGCAGCTTGGCCGGATGGGCGAACACTGAAGCTTTCTTT. This codes for CASSLAGWANTEAFF.

V is TRBV10-3 and J is TRBJ2-3; tentatively, D is TRBD2 (6 bases). This CDR3 is built from 14 residues. Germline CDR1 is ENHRY and CDR2 is SYGVKD. The CDR3 bases are TGTGCTCATCAGGGTGGAGGGCCCACAGATACGCAGTATTTT. Amino acid sequence: CAHQGGGPTDTQYF.

This clonotype was seen more than once but under ten times. This chain uses TRBV13 with TRBJ2-7, with D perhaps TRBD1 (5 bases). Germline loops: CDR1 PRHDT, CDR2 FYEKMQ (reference sequence). V was clipped by 0 bases and J by 4 bases, with 19 bases between them. The CDR3 consists of 17 residues. CDR3 bases: TGTGCCAGCAGCTTAGGCCGAAAGGGGCACGCCAGATACGAGCAGTACGTC. Encoded protein: CASSLGRKGHARYEQYV.

This clonotype came up many times. The CDR3 sequence is CASIAGSNNEQFF. CDR3 nucleotides: TGTGCCAGCATAGCGGGGTCCAACAATGAGCAGTTCTTC. The chain recombines TRBV2 with TRBJ2-1, with TRBD2 matching over 8 bases. With V trimmed by 7 bases and J by 5 bases, 4 bases remained unmatched. Germline CDR1 and CDR2: SNHLY and FYNNEI. CDR3 length: 13 residues.

The rearrangement links TRBV18 to TRBJ2-7; D remains ambiguous. The V gene lost 0 bases and the J gene lost 8 bases, with 11 bases spanning the gap. This CDR3 is 13 amino acids long. The germline CDR1 and CDR2 sequences are KGHSH and LQKENI. Written as DNA, the CDR3 is TGTGCCAGCTCACCACCGTTAACAGTAAAGCAGTACTTC. Encoded protein: CASSPPLTVKQYF.

Turning to this clonotype: This may be a read error: a much more frequent sequence differs by one nucleotide. The chain recombines TRBV12-3 or TRBV12-4 with TRBJ2-7; 8 positions match TRBD1. This CDR3 region has 17 residues. The trim removed 7 bases at V and 7 bases at J, leaving 21 bases unmatched. CDR3 sequence: CASTPSFRWTGSGEQYF. Written as DNA, the CDR3 is TGTGCCAGCACCCCGAGCTTCCGATGGACAGGGTCGGGTGAGCAGTACTTC.

This clonotype was recorded many times. The V and J genes are TRBV28 and TRBJ1-2; TRBD1 might be the D (5 bases). This CDR3 region has 12 residues. V gave up 4 bases and J gave up 4 bases, with 7 bases separating them. CDR1 is MDHEN and CDR2 is SYDVKM in the germline V gene. CDR3 bases: TGTGCCAGCAGTTATAGGGGCTATGGCTACACCTTC. Translating it yields CASSYRGYGYTF.

This clonotype was detected many times. This rearrangement joins TRBV5-8 to TRBJ2-5; 13 bases are shared with TRBD2. Germline CDR1 reads SGHTS; CDR2 reads YDEGEE. V gave up 3 bases and J gave up 4 bases; unmatched junction bases: 3. The CDR3 consists of 15 residues. CDR3 region: CASSSGLAGPETQYF. The DNA for the CDR3 is TGTGCCAGCAGCTCGGGACTAGCGGGACCAGAGACCCAGTACTTC.

This clonotype was counted between two and nine times. The CDR3 sequence is CASSPDRNNEQFF. As DNA, the CDR3 is TGTGCCAGCAGCCCGGACCGGAACAATGAGCAGTTCTTC. This chain joins TRBV7-7 and TRBJ2-1; D remains unclear. Per the germline V gene, CDR1 is SSHAT and CDR2 is FNYEAQ (reference sequence). The CDR3 is made up of 13 amino acids. V lost 5 bases to trimming and J lost 5 bases, with 10 bases between them.

This clonotype was observed at least ten times. The chain combines TRBV20-1 with TRBJ2-5; D unresolved. V was cut by 1 base and J by 5 bases, with 8 bases left in between. The CDR3 totals 12 residues. Germline loops: CDR1 DFQATT, CDR2 SNEGSKA (reference sequence). The DNA of the CDR3 is TGCAGTGCTAGAGGTCGCTTGGAGACCCAGTACTTC. This codes for CSARGRLETQYF.

In this sample, this clonotype turned up a few times. The chain is built from TRBV19 and TRBJ1-1; TRBD1 agrees at 8 bases. Germline-derived CDR1 and CDR2 are LNHDA and SQIVND (reference sequence). This CDR3 is built from 15 residues. Trimming took 9 bases from V and 6 from J; bases not matched to a gene: 15. The DNA of the CDR3 is TGTGCCAGCGAAGGAGGACAGGGAGGTTACGCTGAAGCTTTCTTT. Translating gives CASEGGQGGYAEAFF.

This clonotype has a count of ten or more. V usage is TRBV27 and J usage is TRBJ2-3; possibly TRBD2 for D (7 bases). The CDR3 runs to 15 residues. Trimming removed 6 bases at V and 6 bases at J, with 19 bases between. The germline gives CDR1 MNHEY, CDR2 SMNVEV (reference sequence). The CDR3 loop reads CASSEWGGPRDTQYF. As DNA, the CDR3 is TGTGCCAGCAGCGAATGGGGGGGCCCGAGGGATACGCAGTATTTT.

There are a few counts of this clonotype. Possible read error: a much larger clone is one base away. The J gene is TRBJ2-2, the V gene TRBV14; D may be TRBD2 (5 bases). The CDR3 extends over 15 amino acids. Germline V gene lookup returns CDR1 SGHDN and CDR2 FVKESK. The CDR3 spells CASSQGGTNTGELSF. DNA of the CDR3: TGTGCCAGCAGCCAAGGCGGTACGAACACCGGGGAGCTGTCTTTT. The full variable domain, in which reference TRBV14 and TRBJ2-2 provide the parts outside the CDR3, is EAGVTQFPSHSVIEKGQTVTLRCDPISGHDNLYWYRRVMGKEIKFLLHFVKESKQDESGMPNNRFLAERTGGTYSTLKVQPAELEDSGVYFCASSQGGTNTGELSFGEGSRLTVL.

This clonotype was seen repeatedly, ten times or more. This sequence joins TRBV5-1 and TRBJ2-3; unclear D gene. The germline V gene encodes CDR1 SGHRS and CDR2 YFSETQ. Trimming left V 0 bases short and J 6 bases short, with 17 bases between. The CDR3 has 16 residues. CDR3 coding DNA: TGCGCCAGCAGCTTGGCCGCGCACACCACGTCGGATACGCAGTATTTT. This sequence encodes CASSLAAHTTSDTQYF.

The chain links TRBV10-2 to TRBJ2-7; TRBD2 matches at 9 bases. Germline V gene data show CDR1 as WSHSY and CDR2 as SAAADI. With 2 bases clipped from V and 9 bases from J, the junction kept 20 bases outside the gene matches. The CDR3 consists of 18 residues. The CDR3 DNA sequence: TGCGCCAGCAGTGAGCCCTACTCCCTAGCGGGAATAAGTTCTGGGCAGTACTTC. Protein sequence: CASSEPYSLAGISSGQYF.

This clonotype was seen at least ten times. The chain uses TRBV19 and TRBJ1-1, with a tentative D call TRBD1 (5 bases). Germline assignment: CDR1 LNHDA and CDR2 SQIVND (reference sequence). The CDR3 is 15 amino acids. Trimming took off 3 bases at V and 2 bases at J, with 13 bases between the two ends. Here the CDR3 DNA reads TGTGCCAGTAGTATCTGGGTTAGGGGTAACACTGAAGCTTTCTTT. Translated: CASSIWVRGNTEAFF.